Sequencing of this T cell receptor (beta chain) was carried out in a study of radiation and T cells in renal cell carcinoma. Germline CDR1 and CDR2: SGHTA and FQGTGA. Trimming cost V 5 bases and J 5 bases, with 20 bases left between them. CDR3 length equals 16 residues. Using immunoSEQ multiplex PCR, the repertoire was profiled, and TCRdb retains in-frame clones only, with some absent. The sample has 20,000 to 25,000 clones, roughly three quarters seen once. Sample time point: baseline pretreatment blood. Treatment given: 15 Gy SBRT to primary tumor, nephrectomy 4 weeks later. Serial blood draws occurred at baseline and 2 and 4 weeks post-SBRT.

J is TRBJ2-3 and V is TRBV7-3; possibly TRBD1 or TRBD2 for D (6 bases each). This TCR came from a man between 60 and 70 years old with renal cell carcinoma. The sample here was blood, taken from a patient whose treatment included radiotherapy and nephrectomy. The CDR3 protein is CASSLMGGAYEDTQYF. CDR3 nucleotide sequence: TGTGCCAGCAGCCTAATGGGGGGCGCGTATGAAGATACGCAGTATTTT. Full variable domain (outside the CDR3, taken from reference TRBV7-3 and TRBJ2-3): GAGVSQTPSNKVTEKGKYVELRCDPISGHTALYWYRQSLGQGPEFLIYFQGTGAADDSGLPNDRFFAVRPEGSVSTLKIQRTERGDSAVYLCASSLMGGAYEDTQYFGPGTRLTVL.